The 27 T cell receptor beta chains given below trace back to one sample, sequenced in a study of tumor-infiltrating lymphocytes in glioblastoma multiforme. Multiple V-beta primers and a C-beta primer amplified TCRB from RNA. Each CDR3 protein is one row after TCRdb ran MiXCR on the multiplex PCR reads. The table lists about 32,000 distinct CDR3 sequences, more than 55% of them singletons. The sample taken for sequencing was brain tumor tissue. The receptors come from a male donor with glioblastoma.

Concerning this clonotype: This CDR3 is missing its conserved last phenylalanine or tryptophan, likely due to a read error. The V gene is TRBV11-2, the J gene TRBJ2-7; tentatively, D is TRBD1 (5 bases). Trimming left V 0 bases short and J 3 bases short, with 9 bases between. CDR3 length: 14 amino acids. Germline V gene lookup returns CDR1 SGHAT and CDR2 FQNNGV. As DNA, the CDR3 is TGTGCCAGCAGCTTAGATCTGACAGACTACGAGCAGTACCTC. Translated: CASSLDLTDYEQYL.

V is TRBV11-2 and J is TRBJ2-1, with TRBD1 as a possible D gene (6 bases). The V end was cut by 1 base, the J end by 11 bases, with 12 bases between. The V gene's germline CDR1 is SGHAT and CDR2 FQNNGV. This CDR3 is built from 13 residues. The CDR3 region has the DNA TGTGCCAGCAGCTTAGGAAGGGGGAGTAAGCAGTTCTTC. As protein: CASSLGRGSKQFF.

As regards this clonotype: One end of the junction fails to match germline, which may point to a read error. This sequence joins TRBV6-6 and TRBJ1-5; D remains unclear. The CDR3 runs 15 residues. Germline V gene sequence: CDR1 MNHNY, CDR2 SVGAGI (reference sequence). CDR3 in amino acids: CASSYSGLTNLPQHF. CDR3 DNA sequence: TGTGCCAGCAGTTACTCAGGGTTAACCAATCTGCCCCAGCATTTT.

This clonotype was found many times. The V call is TRBV4-1, the J call TRBJ2-2; possible D gene TRBD2, 6 bases. Germline values: CDR1 MGHRA, CDR2 YSYEKL. The ends were cut back, 0 bases at V and 7 bases at J, with 9 bases in the middle. The CDR3 is made up of 14 amino acids. CDR3 nucleotides: TGCGCCAGCAGCCAAGATAGCGGAAGCGGGGAGCTGTTTTTT. It yields the protein CASSQDSGSGELFF.

As to this clonotype: The junction departs from germline at one end; a sequencing error may be responsible. The chain employs TRBV6-5 and TRBJ2-1, with a tentative D call TRBD2 (6 bases). The germline gives CDR1 MNHEY, CDR2 SVGAGI. The CDR3 contains 15 residues. The CDR3 DNA is TGTGCCAGCAGCGGAGGGATTAGCGTATACAACGAGCAGTTCTTC. Its protein product is CASSGGISVYNEQFF.

This clonotype was picked up many times. The chain combines TRBV28 with TRBJ2-7; tentatively, D is TRBD1 or TRBD2 (5 bases each). CDR1 is MDHEN and CDR2 is SYDVKM in the germline V gene. Trimming stripped 3 bases from V and 0 bases from J, with 6 bases between. CDR3 length: 13 residues. The CDR3 reads CASSLGDSYEQYF. For the CDR3, the DNA is TGTGCCAGCAGTTTGGGGGACTCCTACGAGCAGTACTTC.

To note about this clonotype: An end of the junction differs from the germline gene, which may be a read error. V is TRBV28 and J is TRBJ1-5, with D possibly matching TRBD1 (5 bases). The length of the CDR3 is 15 residues. Germline values: CDR1 MDHEN, CDR2 SYDVKM. CDR3 protein: CASSLWGQLNRPQHF. As DNA, the CDR3 is TGTGCCAGCAGTTTATGGGGGCAGCTGAATCGGCCCCAGCATTTT.

Comment on this clonotype: Because it lacks the conserved phenylalanine or tryptophan at the end, this CDR3 is likely a read error. V is TRBV29-1 and J is TRBJ1-5; D gene ambiguous. CDR3 length: 13 amino acids. The germline CDR1 and CDR2 sequences are SQVTM and ANQGSEA. V lost 3 bases and J lost 5, with 11 bases in between. CDR3 in DNA: TGCAGCGTTGAGGTCTCCTGGGATCAGCCCCAGCATTGT. Its protein product is CSVEVSWDQPQHC.

The rearrangement uses TRBV28 and TRBJ2-5, with 7 bases lining up with TRBD2. The CDR3 extends over 15 amino acids. CDR1 MDHEN and CDR2 SYDVKM come from the germline V gene. J lost 4 bases, V lost 5 bases, and 10 bases had no gene match. The CDR3 region has the DNA TGTGCCAGCAGTGCGCCAGGGACGGGGGGAGAGACCCAGTACTTC. It specifies CASSAPGTGGETQYF.

The chain is built from TRBV11-2 and TRBJ2-1; 9 nucleotides agree with TRBD1. V dropped 7 bases and J dropped 9; count of bases not matched to a gene: 10. This CDR3 has 14 residues. Germline CDR1 SGHAT, CDR2 FQNNGV. This CDR3 is CASTPGQGYSEQFF. DNA for the CDR3: TGTGCCAGCACCCCGGGACAGGGTTATAGTGAGCAGTTCTTC.

As for this clonotype: Germline is not matched at one junction end, which may reflect a read error. The rearrangement uses TRBV5-1 and TRBJ2-7; 8 nucleotides align to TRBD1. This CDR3 is 16 amino acids long. The germline gives CDR1 SGHRS, CDR2 YFSETQ. For the CDR3, the DNA is TGCGTCAGCAGCTTGGAGGGACAGGCTTCCTCCTACGAGCAGTACTTC. Its translation is CVSSLEGQASSYEQYF.

The chain uses TRBV14 and TRBJ1-2; perhaps TRBD1 as D (5 bases). This CDR3 comprises 15 residues. The V end lost 1 base, the J end lost 10 bases, and 19 bases lay between the germline ends. Germline-derived CDR1 and CDR2 are SGHDN and FVKESK. CDR3 coding DNA: TGTGCCAGCAGCCAAGCGCCAGGGAAGCCGGGAGACTACACCTTC. Translating gives CASSQAPGKPGDYTF.

This chain links TRBV28 with TRBJ1-5, with D hard to call. The germline V and J ends were trimmed by 3 bases and 8 bases, with 5 bases remaining between them. CDR1 and CDR2 from the germline V gene are MDHEN and SYDVKM. The CDR3 sequence is 11 residues long. CDR3 region: CASSFKEPQHF. The CDR3 nucleotides are TGTGCCAGCAGTTTCAAGGAGCCCCAGCATTTT.

Regarding this clonotype: This may be a read error: a much more frequent sequence differs by one nucleotide. The chain employs TRBV30 and TRBJ1-2, with TRBD1 as a possible D gene (5 bases). Trimming removed 7 bases from V and 2 bases from J, with 14 bases in between. CDR1 and CDR2 (germline): GTSNPN, SVGIG (reference sequence). The CDR3 sequence is 13 residues long. The CDR3 nucleotides are TGTGCCTCCCACGGGGGACCAAACTATGGCTACACCTTC. Translation: CASHGGPNYGYTF.

As for this clonotype: One junction end does not reproduce the germline sequence, and a read error may be involved. The gene calls are TRBV29-1 and TRBJ2-5; TRBD1 matches 7 bases. This CDR3 has 12 residues. Germline-derived CDR1 and CDR2 are SQVTM and ANQGSEA. The CDR3 nucleotides are TGCAGCGTTGAGCGAGGGACAGAGACCCAGTGCTTC. Residues: CSVERGTETQCF.

The chain combines TRBV29-1 with TRBJ2-7, with D perhaps TRBD1 (6 bases). Looked up from germline, CDR1 is SQVTM and CDR2 is ANQGSEA. Deletions cut 6 bases from V and 4 bases from J, with 16 bases between. The CDR3 spans 13 residues. The CDR3, as DNA: TGCAGCGTCGCCACTAGGACAGAGTACGAGCAGTACTTC. It specifies CSVATRTEYEQYF.

Comments on this clonotype: No conserved phenylalanine or tryptophan ends this CDR3, so it is likely a read error. V gene TRBV20-1 combines with J gene TRBJ1-5; the D gene is possibly TRBD1 (6 bases). This CDR3 has 16 amino acids. CDR1 and CDR2 from the germline V gene are DFQATT and SNEGSKA (reference sequence). Deletions cut 4 bases from V and 0 bases from J, with 16 bases between. The CDR3 nucleotides read TGCAGTGCTAATCCGGGACACACAAATAGCAATCAGCCCCAGCATTCC. Protein sequence: CSANPGHTNSNQPQHS.

Worth noting for this clonotype: Here the CDR3 omits its conserved ending phenylalanine or tryptophan, so a read error is the likely source. The chain has TRBV6-2 or TRBV6-3 and TRBJ1-2, with TRBD1 as a possible D gene (5 bases). Germline V gives CDR1 MNHEY, CDR2 SVGEGT. The CDR3 is 14 amino acids. The CDR3 spells CASTNLGRDYGYTL. CDR3 nucleotide sequence: TGCGCCAGCACCAACCTCGGCAGGGACTATGGCTACACCTTA.

The chain joins TRBV24-1 to TRBJ2-7; tentatively, D is TRBD1 or TRBD2 (5 bases each). V was shortened by 5 bases and J by 8 bases, with 12 bases between the two germline ends. There are 12 residues in the CDR3. Germline V gene data show CDR1 as KGHDR and CDR2 as SFDVKD. The CDR3 nucleotides are TGTGCCACCAGTGGAGGGCAGGGCCAGCAGTACTTC. Its translation: CATSGGQGQQYF.

The genes are TRBV20-1 and TRBJ2-5; 8 nucleotides agree with TRBD1. Losses at the gene ends were 3 bases for V and 2 bases for J; bases not matched to a gene: 2. The CDR3 has 13 amino acids. Germline V gene lookup returns CDR1 DFQATT and CDR2 SNEGSKA (reference sequence). The CDR3 sequence: CSASRTGQETQYF. The CDR3 region has the DNA TGCAGTGCTAGTAGGACAGGGCAAGAGACCCAGTACTTC.

The rearrangement uses TRBV11-1 and TRBJ2-3, with 9 bases that match TRBD2. Germline loops: CDR1 SGHAT, CDR2 FQDESV (reference sequence). The CDR3 is made up of 15 amino acids. V dropped 3 bases and J dropped 1; count of bases not matched to a gene: 2. The CDR3 DNA reads as TGTGCCAGCAGCTTGACTAGCGGATGCACAGATACGCAGTATTTT. Protein: CASSLTSGCTDTQYF.

The chain has TRBV20-1 and TRBJ2-7; 7 bases are shared with TRBD2. V dropped 1 base and J dropped 6; count of bases not matched to a gene: 12. Germline-derived CDR1 and CDR2 are DFQATT and SNEGSKA (reference sequence). The CDR3 runs 15 residues. This chain's CDR3 is CSARGSGLSLVEQYF. As DNA, the CDR3 is TGCAGTGCTAGAGGGTCGGGACTATCTCTGGTCGAGCAGTACTTC.

The rearrangement joins TRBV20-1 to TRBJ2-7; D gene unclear. V was trimmed by 1 base and J by 7 bases, leaving 8 bases between them. The CDR3 sequence is 11 residues long. CDR1 DFQATT and CDR2 SNEGSKA come from the germline V gene (reference sequence). The chain's CDR3 is CSARVGHEQYF. In nucleotides, the CDR3 is TGCAGTGCTAGAGTAGGGCATGAGCAGTACTTC.

With regard to this clonotype: The junction and the germline gene differ at one end; a read error may be behind it. The chain couples TRBV11-2 to TRBJ2-7, with D possibly matching TRBD2 (5 bases). This CDR3 is built from 15 residues. CDR1 is SGHAT, CDR2 FQNNGV, per germline. This CDR3 reads CASSFSSIALYEPYF. CDR3 bases: TGTGCCAGCAGCTTCTCTAGCATAGCATTATACGAGCCGTACTTC.

About this clonotype: Germline is not matched at one junction end, which may reflect a read error. V is TRBV20-1 and J is TRBJ2-7; TRBD2 agrees at 10 bases. The CDR3 is made up of 14 amino acids. CDR1 and CDR2 (germline): DFQATT, SNEGSKA (reference sequence). The CDR3 reads CRARWLAGVNEQYF. The CDR3 DNA reads TGCCGTGCTAGATGGCTAGCGGGAGTTAACGAGCAGTACTTC.

A remark on this clonotype: Compared with germline, one end of the junction differs, possibly owing to a read error. CDR3 nucleotide sequence: TGTGCCAGCGGAGTTTCTGAGAGCAATCAGCTCCAGCATTTT. As protein: CASGVSESNQLQHF. This chain joins TRBV6-5 and TRBJ1-5, with D hard to call. Germline V gene sequence: CDR1 MNHEY, CDR2 SVGAGI. CDR3 length equals 14 residues.

The table lists this clonotype with many counts. The chain links TRBV7-8 to TRBJ2-5; D may match TRBD1 or TRBD2 (6 bases each). Germline V gene lookup returns CDR1 SGHVS and CDR2 FQNEAQ. The V end was cut by 7 bases, the J end by 2 bases, with 17 bases between. This CDR3 region has 15 residues. CDR3 region: CASTRGGLVQETQYF. The CDR3 DNA reads TGTGCCAGCACCCGTGGGGGGCTGGTTCAAGAGACCCAGTACTTC. The whole variable domain, remainder taken from reference TRBV7-8 and TRBJ2-5, is GAGVSQSPRYKVAKRGQDVALRCDPISGHVSLFWYQQALGQGPEFLTYFQNEAQLDKSGLPSDRFFAERPEGSVSTLKIQRTQQEDSAVYLCASTRGGLVQETQYFGPGTRLLVL.